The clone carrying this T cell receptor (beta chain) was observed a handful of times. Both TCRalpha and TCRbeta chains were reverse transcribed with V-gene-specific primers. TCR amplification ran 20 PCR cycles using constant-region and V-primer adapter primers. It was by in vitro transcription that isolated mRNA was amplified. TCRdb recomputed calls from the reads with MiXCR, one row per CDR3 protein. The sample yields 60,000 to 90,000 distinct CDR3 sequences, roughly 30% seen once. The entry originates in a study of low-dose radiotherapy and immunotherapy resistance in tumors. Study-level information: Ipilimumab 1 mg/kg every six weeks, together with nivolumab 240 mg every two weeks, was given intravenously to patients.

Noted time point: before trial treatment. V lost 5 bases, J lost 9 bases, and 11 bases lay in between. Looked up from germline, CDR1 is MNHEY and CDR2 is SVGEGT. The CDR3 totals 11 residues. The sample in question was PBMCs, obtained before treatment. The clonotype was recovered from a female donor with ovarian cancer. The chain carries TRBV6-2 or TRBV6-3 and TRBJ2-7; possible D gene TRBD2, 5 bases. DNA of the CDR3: TGTGCCAGCAGTGAAGCCGGAGGGCAGTACTTC. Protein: CASSEAGGQYF.